This is a list of T cell receptor beta chains from one sample in a study of T cell repertoires in cytomegalovirus infection. TCRdb itself ran the reads through MiXCR, one entry per CDR3 protein. The sample holds 200,000 or so distinct CDR3 sequences, 28% seen once. Sequenced input: PBMCs. The receptors originated from a human donor in good health (CMV status not recorded). Some clones in this sample may be carry-over from other donors' samples. CDR3s include the opening cysteine and the closing phenylalanine or tryptophan. A clone size is listed for some rows: how often the clone was seen (once, few, many), or a class if it is expanded.

V gene	clone size	J gene	CDR3 protein
TRBV12-3/TRBV12-4	NA	TRBJ1-1	CASRRDFTEAFF
TRBV7-3	NA	TRBJ2-7	CASSWDPRAYEQYF
TRBV7-2	NA	TRBJ2-7	CASSSVDRTYEQYF
TRBV12-3/TRBV12-4	few	TRBJ1-5	CASSDTGNQPQHF
TRBV18	NA	TRBJ1-1	CASSLDTSNTEAFF
TRBV2	few	TRBJ1-1	CASSADTEAFF
TRBV5-4	few	TRBJ1-1	CASSLGDGDEAFF
TRBV20-1	NA	TRBJ1-2	CSASTGVYGYTF
TRBV5-6	few	TRBJ2-7	CASLGLRDEQYF
TRBV10-2	NA	TRBJ1-1	CASSVGDDGTEAFF
TRBV28	NA	TRBJ1-5	CASSRTGGSSNQPQHF
TRBV7-9	many	TRBJ2-5	CASSSPAGVSIQETQYF